This TCR beta chain was captured in a study of Graves' ophthalmopathy and Graves' hyperthyroidism. This clonotype was counted at least ten times. Amplification from RNA transcripts yielded the TCR beta CDR3 regions. Second-round multiplex PCR came after first-round RT-PCR with HTBI primers. TCRdb independently ran MiXCR on the multiplex PCR reads; one entry per CDR3 protein. Of roughly 410,000 distinct CDR3 sequences in the sample, just over 15% were seen once. V was shortened by 0 bases and J by 1 base, with 18 bases between the two germline ends. CDR3 length: 18 amino acids. In germline, CDR1 is SGHAT, CDR2 FQNNGV.

This TCR was recovered from a woman between 18 and 29 years old with stable Graves' hyperthyroidism. The sample taken for sequencing was peripheral blood. V usage is TRBV11-2 and J usage is TRBJ2-5, with unresolved D. CDR3: CASSLDVFSADFQETQYF. Here the CDR3 DNA reads TGTGCCAGCAGCTTAGACGTCTTTTCGGCAGACTTCCAAGAGACCCAGTACTTC.